This TCR beta chain was recovered during a study of T cell responses to AZD1222 COVID-19 vaccine. Study at large: Second doses at about 4 or about 12 weeks were pooled. Findings of the study overall: After two AZD1222 doses, spike-specific TCR breadth and depth rose versus day 0. Vaccine-related CD4 TCRs covered spike, predominating at 160-218 and 743-854. Seropositive status at baseline applied to only 6 or 7 AZD1222 recipients.

TCRdb keeps only in-frame clones here, not all; method: immunoSEQ multiplex PCR. The data contain just over 150,000 clones, about nine tenths of them singletons. V was clipped by 4 bases and J by 7 bases, with 6 bases between them. Looked up from germline, CDR1 is SGHDT and CDR2 is YYEEEE. CDR3 length equals 11 residues. Concerning this clone itself: As yet, its antigen is unknown.

Here the sequenced sample was peripheral blood, taken on day 0 of AZD1222 vaccination. This chain joins TRBV5-6 and TRBJ2-1, with D possibly matching TRBD2 (5 bases). The receptor's source is an adult in good health. CDR3 coding DNA: TGTGCCAGCAGCACTAGGAATGAGCAGTTCTTC. Residues: CASSTRNEQFF. Together with reference TRBV5-6 and TRBJ2-1, the CDR3 gives the full variable domain: DAGVTQSPTHLIKTRGQQVTLRCSPKSGHDTVSWYQQALGQGPQFIFQYYEEEERQRGNFPDRFSGHQFPNYSSELNVNALLLGDSALYLCASSTRNEQFFGPGTRLTVL.